This is a list of T cell receptor beta chains from one sample in a study of PD-1 blockade in mismatch repair-deficient tumors. Data came from immunoSEQ multiplex PCR; TCRdb stores just in-frame clones and leaves some out. The sample has fewer than 100,000 clones, over 75% seen once. The sequences come from peripheral blood, collected 12 weeks after starting pembrolizumab. The source is an adult with mismatch repair-deficient cancer. Both conserved end residues are part of each CDR3. The D gene is left open where the match is weak. Rows may omit the clone size; those that give it use once, few, many or a size class.

size: NA
J: TRBJ2-6
V: TRBV6-1
D: NA
CDR3: CATTTGSGANVLTF
DNA: TGTGCCACAACAACAGGATCTGGGGCCAACGTCCTGACTTTC

size: NA
J: TRBJ1-5
V: TRBV6-5
D: NA
CDR3: CATCADGISNQPQHF
DNA: TGTGCCACCTGCGCGGACGGTATTAGCAATCAGCCCCAGCATTTT

size: NA
J: TRBJ2-7
V: TRBV7-2
D: NA
CDR3: CASSLARAGDEQYF
DNA: TGTGCCAGCAGCTTAGCCCGGGCGGGTGACGAGCAGTACTTC

size: many
J: TRBJ2-2
V: TRBV9
D: NA
CDR3: CASSRHGELGELFF
DNA: TGTGCCAGCAGTAGGCACGGGGAACTCGGGGAGCTGTTTTTT

size: NA
J: TRBJ2-7
V: TRBV11-2
D: NA
CDR3: CASSLGGFTYEQYF
DNA: TGTGCCAGCAGCCTAGGGGGATTCACCTACGAGCAGTACTTC

size: NA
J: TRBJ1-1
V: TRBV16
D: NA
CDR3: CASSQFELNTEAFF
DNA: TGTGCCAGCAGCCAATTCGAGTTGAACACTGAAGCTTTCTTT

size: NA
J: TRBJ2-7
V: TRBV6-5
D: TRBD1
CDR3: CASSLLQGFDEQYF
DNA: TGTGCCAGCAGTTTATTACAGGGGTTCGACGAGCAGTACTTC

size: NA
J: TRBJ1-1
V: TRBV6-1
D: NA
CDR3: CASSEQGFEAFF
DNA: TGTGCCAGCAGTGAACAGGGGTTTGAAGCTTTCTTT

size: few
J: TRBJ1-1
V: TRBV13
D: NA
CDR3: CASRTEMNTEAFF
DNA: TGTGCCAGTAGGACGGAGATGAACACTGAAGCTTTCTTT

size: NA
J: TRBJ2-3
V: TRBV29-1
D: TRBD2
CDR3: CSVELAGGTDTQYF
DNA: TGCAGCGTCGAACTAGCGGGAGGCACAGATACGCAGTATTTT

size: once
J: TRBJ1-2
V: TRBV5-1
D: TRBD1
CDR3: CASSLVGQGVGYGYTF
DNA: TGCGCCAGCAGCTTGGTAGGACAGGGCGTCGGCTATGGCTACACCTTC

size: few
J: TRBJ1-4
V: TRBV29-1
D: NA
CDR3: CSVYITTPTNEKLFF
DNA: TGCAGCGTCTACATCACCACCCCAACTAATGAAAAACTGTTTTTT

size: NA
J: TRBJ2-3
V: TRBV13
D: NA
CDR3: CASSPRLAPSTDTQYF
DNA: TGTGCCAGCAGCCCCCGGCTAGCGCCCAGCACAGATACGCAGTATTTT

size: NA
J: TRBJ1-1
V: TRBV11-2
D: NA
CDR3: CASSLGSANMNTEAFF
DNA: TGTGCCAGCAGCTTAGGGTCAGCTAACATGAACACTGAAGCTTTCTTT

size: NA
J: TRBJ1-2
V: TRBV10-3
D: NA
CDR3: CAIKGEGYTF
DNA: TGTGCCATCAAAGGAGAGGGCTACACCTTC

size: NA
J: TRBJ2-2
V: TRBV10-1
D: NA
CDR3: CASSGLGAPGELFF
DNA: TGCGCCAGCAGTGGGTTAGGGGCCCCCGGGGAGCTGTTTTTT

size: once
J: TRBJ2-3
V: TRBV12-5
D: TRBD2
CDR3: CASGLVIGPLAGPSTDTQYF
DNA: TGTGCTAGTGGTTTGGTAATAGGTCCACTAGCGGGACCCAGCACAGATACGCAGTATTTT